Reported below is one TCR beta chain. Its antigen is not identified. The sample is drawn from a study of memory CD4+ T cells and cytomegalovirus serostatus. General study points: About 40% of the roughly 150 known CMV-associated TCRbeta sequences appeared in CD4+ memory.

Here immunoSEQ multiplex PCR was the method, and the copy in TCRdb shows in-frame clones only, minus some. The sample includes some 48,000 clones, under 80% of them seen just once. The sort gate was single viable CD3+CD4+CD8-CD45RO+ cells for memory CD4+ T cells. Germline V gives CDR1 LNHNV, CDR2 YYDKDF (reference sequence). The CDR3 has 16 amino acids. Trimming took off 0 bases at V and 0 bases at J, with 8 bases between the two ends. The receptor comes from an adult in good health and CMV-seronegative. Sequenced material: memory CD4+ T cells from blood. The chain has TRBV15 and TRBJ1-4; D remains unclear. The CDR3 nucleotides are TGTGCCACCAGCAGAGATCTTGGAGCAACTAATGAAAAACTGTTTTTT. This gives the protein CATSRDLGATNEKLFF.